This paragraph reports one TCR beta chain. Its antigen is unknown. No much larger clonotype is one base removed from it; base qualities were not supplied. This specimen belongs to a study of blood T cell repertoires in COVID-19 (dated by TCRdb to 2018 to 2021). Study-level background: Collaborator samples came from the United States, Italy and Spain and covered acute and convalescent phases of COVID-19. The prospective study material was composed of cDNA or gDNA derived from T cells, B-cell-depleted T cells, or PBMCs. The dataset comprised deeply sampled blood TCRbeta repertoires from subjects exposed to, actively infected with, or recovered from COVID-19. The repertoires were made available in a free public database intended to serve as a resource for research on the immune response to SARS-CoV-2. The samples were drawn from the first 160 participants of the ongoing ImmuneRACE study and from 1,254 subjects provided by 6 global collaborators. A de-identified subject ID, COVID-19 status, age in years and sex were almost always included in the sample metadata. Where HLA class I and class II types were available, the types were taken from metadata supplied by the sample provider, not from assay-based typing.

The study at large found these results: The quantity of clinical and demographic metadata differed by source and by participant and was supplied without curation.

In the prospective study, participants were roughly 18 to 100 years old, resided in approximately 22 geographic areas of the United States, and were enrolled through a virtual design. In the prospective study, cohorts were assigned on the basis of participant-reported clinical history obtained from a screening survey and a study questionnaire. Recovered participants in ImmuneRACE Cohort 3 were defined as having two consecutive negative NP/OP PCR tests, clearance from a healthcare professional, or resolution of symptoms. Each participant in the prospective study had whole blood, serum and a nasopharyngeal or oropharyngeal swab collected by mobile phlebotomists. Additional blood draws and questionnaires over an approximately two-month period could optionally be provided by prospective study participants. Before DNA extraction, prospective study blood samples were shipped either frozen or at room temperature.

TCRbeta CDR3 regions were amplified from genomic DNA using the immunoSEQ Assay, a bias-controlled multiplex PCR. Concerning the study's data processing: Nucleated cell counts per sample were estimated from amplification of reference gene primers within the assay. Sequence reads were collapsed and filtered to measure the absolute abundance of every unique TCRbeta CDR3 rearrangement. For each sample, productive Simpson clonality was calculated as the square root of Simpson's diversity index over productive rearrangements. Entries here come from immuneACCESS through TCRdb and include only in-frame sequences with V and J called. Some clones fail to appear in such tables; in the studies checked, an unresolved V gene covers under half of the shortfall, and the cause of the remainder is unknown. The V and J calls and clone size come from that table; D and trimming were worked out from the DNA. This sample gives fewer than 200,000 clones in total; 88% of them show up just once. Of the sample, approximately 9.4% falls within the top ten clones.

Material for sequencing was PBMCs or T cells enriched from blood (not recorded which). The source is a young woman who had recovered from COVID-19.

The CDR3 protein sequence reads: CASSREDYSQETQYF. At the DNA level, the sequence is TGTGCCAGTAGTCGGGAGGACTACTCCCAAGAGACCCAGTACTTC. The chain was built from TRBV19 and TRBJ2-5, and 7 junction bases match TRBD2. The germline V gene (reference sequence) sets CDR1 to LNHDA and CDR2 to SQIVND. Clipping removes 5 bases from V and 1 base from J, with 7 as the unmatched junction base count. The CDR3 contains 15 residues, cysteine and phenylalanine counted. Left in the record is the CDR3 DNA by itself, 45 bases read in frame from the first base.